What follows is one T cell receptor beta chain and its context. Its antigen is not identified. The junction had 8 bases not matched to a gene; V was cut back by 6 bases and J by 4 bases. The CDR3 loop spans 15 amino acids. Looked up from germline, CDR1 is MRHNA and CDR2 is SNTAGT. The data stem from a study of cytomegalovirus exposure and HLA in healthy donors. This PCR relied on a set of 60 Vbeta primers and 13 Jbeta primers. Repertoires were generated with immunoSEQ multiplex PCR, while TCRdb's copy carries only in-frame clones and drops some. This sample has around 200,000 clones, with 85% to 90% found just once. Study-wide results and limits: CMV serostatus was the sole immune exposure data available.

Source material: PBMCs. The chain carries TRBV6-4 and TRBJ1-5; TRBD1 matches 8 bases. The TCR sequence derives from a woman between 18 and 29 years old in good health and CMV-seronegative. CDR3 sequence (DNA): TGTGCCAGCAGCGTTACAGGGGGTCGTAATCAGCCCCAGCATTTT. Translated: CASSVTGGRNQPQHF.